These 28 T cell receptor beta chains were all obtained from the same sample, sequenced in a study of blood T cell repertoires in COVID-19. The protocol was immunoSEQ multiplex PCR, while the TCRdb copy is restricted to in-frame clones and leaves out a portion. Here the sample spans 200,000 to 300,000 clones, roughly 89% being singletons. Source material: PBMCs or T cells enriched from blood (not recorded which). The receptor set was obtained from a woman aged 25 to 45 with acute COVID-19.

The rearrangement uses TRBV6-6 and TRBJ1-2, with a weak D call TRBD1 (6 bases). Trimming left V 5 bases short and J 7 bases short, with 11 bases between. Looked up from germline, CDR1 is MNHNY and CDR2 is SVGAGI (reference sequence). This CDR3 spans 12 amino acids. CDR3 nucleotides: TGTGCCAGCAGTGTTAAAGGGGGTGGCTACACCTTC. It translates to CASSVKGGGYTF.

The chain employs TRBV7-6 and TRBJ2-5, with D perhaps TRBD2 (5 bases). The CDR3 sequence is 13 residues long. V shed 2 bases and J shed 6 bases, with 10 bases lying between them. Germline V gene data show CDR1 as SGHVS and CDR2 as FNYEAQ. CDR3 in amino acids: CASSLNGGQTQYF. In DNA form, the CDR3 reads TGTGCCAGCAGCTTAAACGGCGGGCAGACCCAGTACTTC. The whole variable domain, remainder taken from reference TRBV7-6 and TRBJ2-5, is GAGVSQSPRYKVTKRGQDVALRCDPISGHVSLYWYRQALGQGPEFLTYFNYEAQQDKSGLPNDRFSAERPEGSISTLTIQRTEQRDSAMYRCASSLNGGQTQYFGPGTRLLVL.

The CDR3, as DNA: TGTGCCAGCCGCCGGATAACAGACTATGGCTACACCTTC. Translated, it gives CASRRITDYGYTF. The chain uses TRBV28 and TRBJ1-2; the D is unclear. The germline gives CDR1 MDHEN, CDR2 SYDVKM. The CDR3 loop spans 13 amino acids. The V and J ends lost 8 bases and 3 bases respectively, with 13 bases between them.

The rearrangement joins TRBV19 to TRBJ2-6; tentatively, D is TRBD2 (7 bases). Trimming took off 6 bases at V and 2 bases at J, with 17 bases between the two ends. The germline V gene encodes CDR1 LNHDA and CDR2 SQIVND (reference sequence). The CDR3 has 17 amino acids. The CDR3 nucleotides read TGTGCCAGTAGAACCAGGGAGGGGGGTCCTGGGGCCAACGTCCTGACTTTC. This gives the protein CASRTREGGPGANVLTF.

This clone was seen a few times. V usage is TRBV2 and J usage is TRBJ2-7; 8 nucleotides align to TRBD1. CDR3 length: 11 residues. After removal of 9 bases from V and 4 bases from J, the junction contained 2 bases not matched to a gene. Germline CDR1 is SNHLY and CDR2 is FYNNEI. CDR3 DNA: TGTGCCAGTCAGGGGGCTTACGAGCAGTACTTC. Protein sequence: CASQGAYEQYF.

The V gene is TRBV5-4, the J gene TRBJ1-1; weak D call: TRBD1 (5 bases). The germline V and J ends were trimmed by 1 base and 1 base, with 11 bases remaining between them. CDR1 and CDR2 (germline): SGHNT, YYREEE (reference sequence). CDR3 length: 15 amino acids. The CDR3 here is CASSLSPGGNTEAFF. CDR3 sequence (DNA): TGTGCCAGCAGCTTGTCCCCGGGGGGGAACACTGAAGCTTTCTTT.

This clone has only one observation. CDR3 nucleotides: TGTGCCAGCAGTCCTCAGGGGGTGTTTCAGCCCCAGCATTTT. Its protein product is CASSPQGVFQPQHF. The chain is built from TRBV6-5 and TRBJ1-5, with 7 bases aligning to TRBD1. The trim removed 5 bases at V and 6 bases at J, leaving 7 bases unmatched. The CDR3 extends over 14 amino acids. Germline assignment: CDR1 MNHEY and CDR2 SVGAGI.

The rearrangement uses TRBV9 and TRBJ2-1; 13 nucleotides line up with TRBD2. Germline values: CDR1 SGDLS, CDR2 YYNGEE. CDR3 length equals 16 residues. V lost 4 bases, J lost 8 bases, and 9 bases stayed unmatched. As DNA, the CDR3 is TGTGCCAGCAGCCCCCGACTAGCGGGGGGCGAGTATGAGCAGTTCTTC. This sequence encodes CASSPRLAGGEYEQFF.

The rearrangement joins TRBV5-1 to TRBJ1-4; D ambiguous. The germline V gene has CDR1 SGHRS and CDR2 YFSETQ. The ends were cut back, 2 bases at V and 6 bases at J, with 8 bases in the middle. The CDR3 is made up of 13 amino acids. The chain's CDR3 is CASSFRSYEKLFF. As DNA, the CDR3 is TGCGCCAGCAGCTTCCGGAGCTATGAAAAACTGTTTTTT.

This chain joins TRBV12-5 and TRBJ1-4; TRBD1 aligns across 7 bases. CDR3 length equals 15 residues. With V trimmed by 5 bases and J by 8 bases, 11 bases remained unmatched. The germline gives CDR1 LGHNT, CDR2 FRNRAP. As DNA, the CDR3 is TGTGCTAGTGGTACCTCGACAGGGAAAGGGGAAAAACTGTTTTTT. It encodes CASGTSTGKGEKLFF.

J is TRBJ1-4 and V is TRBV6-6, with 7 bases matching TRBD1. Losses at the gene ends were 5 bases for V and 7 bases for J; bases not matched to a gene: 7. The V gene's germline CDR1 is MNHNY and CDR2 SVGAGI (reference sequence). The CDR3 is 14 amino acids. The CDR3 bases are TGTGCCAGCAGTGTCATAGGGGGCAGTGAAAAACTGTTTTTT. It yields the protein CASSVIGGSEKLFF.

The rearrangement uses TRBV2 and TRBJ1-6; TRBD1 aligns across 10 bases. This CDR3 comprises 13 residues. The V and J ends lost 8 bases and 10 bases, in that order; junction bases with no gene match: 5. The V gene's germline CDR1 is SNHLY and CDR2 FYNNEI. The CDR3 DNA reads as TGTGCCAGCCCTCGGACAGGGGGATCACCCCTCCACTTT. Protein sequence: CASPRTGGSPLHF.

V gene TRBV4-1 combines with J gene TRBJ1-5, with D uncertain. CDR1 and CDR2 from the germline V gene are MGHRA and YSYEKL. Trimming took off 0 bases at V and 3 bases at J, with 12 bases between the two ends. The length of the CDR3 is 16 residues. CDR3 DNA: TGCGCCAGCAGCCAAGATTTAGCGGGATTCAATCAGCCCCAGCATTTT. Its translation is CASSQDLAGFNQPQHF.

The gene calls are TRBV24-1 and TRBJ1-5; no definite D call. The germline gives CDR1 KGHDR, CDR2 SFDVKD. The CDR3 is 11 amino acids. With 9 bases removed from V and 7 bases from J, the gap between germline ends came to 9 bases. Here the CDR3 reads CATGLRQPQHF. The CDR3, as DNA: TGTGCCACCGGACTTAGGCAGCCCCAGCATTTT.

V gene TRBV6-5 combines with J gene TRBJ1-2; 9 nucleotides line up with TRBD1. The CDR3 has 14 amino acids. Unmatched junction bases numbered 1, after V lost 0 bases and J lost 5 bases. The germline CDR1 and CDR2 sequences are MNHEY and SVGAGI. CDR3 in amino acids: CASSYSTGGYGYTF. CDR3 in DNA: TGTGCCAGCAGTTACTCGACAGGGGGTTATGGCTACACCTTC.

This clone was seen more than once but under ten times. The chain has TRBV6-1 and TRBJ2-3; no definite D call. Trimming pared 1 base from V and 6 bases from J, leaving 8 bases between. Germline V lookup: CDR1 MNHNS, CDR2 SASEGT. This CDR3 has 13 residues. The CDR3 sequence: CASSEGFGDTQYF. For the CDR3, the DNA is TGTGCCAGCAGTGAAGGTTTCGGGGATACGCAGTATTTT.

This sequence joins TRBV25-1 and TRBJ1-1, with D unclear. The V end was cut by 8 bases, the J end by 0 bases, with 16 bases between. The CDR3 has 15 amino acids. CDR1 and CDR2 from the germline V gene are MGHDK and SYGVNS. The CDR3 nucleotides are TGTGCCAGCTCCCCAAGTTTAGCCATGAACACTGAAGCTTTCTTT. It yields the protein CASSPSLAMNTEAFF.

The V call is TRBV2, the J call TRBJ2-1; D gene ambiguous. V was cut by 7 bases and J by 8 bases, with 15 bases left in between. This CDR3 region has 13 residues. Germline-derived CDR1 and CDR2 are SNHLY and FYNNEI. The CDR3 sequence: CASKALERYEQFF. The DNA of the CDR3 is TGTGCCAGCAAGGCCCTAGAGCGCTATGAGCAGTTCTTC. Together with reference TRBV2 and TRBJ2-1, the CDR3 gives the full variable domain: EPEVTQTPSHQVTQMGQEVILRCVPISNHLYFYWYRQILGQKVEFLVSFYNNEISEKSEIFDDQFSVERPDGSNFTLKIRSTKLEDSAMYFCASKALERYEQFFGPGTRLTVL.

The genes are TRBV30 and TRBJ1-6; a possible D gene is TRBD1 (5 bases). The V gene's germline CDR1 is GTSNPN and CDR2 SVGIG (reference sequence). The ends were cut back, 2 bases at V and 7 bases at J, with 12 bases in the middle. The CDR3 is 14 amino acids. CDR3 amino acids: CAWSWGRENSPLHF. Written as DNA, the CDR3 is TGTGCCTGGAGTTGGGGCAGGGAAAATTCACCCCTCCACTTT.

The CDR3 loop reads CASSQSSGGGEQYF. The CDR3 DNA sequence: TGTGCCAGCAGTCAGTCGAGCGGGGGTGGTGAGCAGTACTTC. This chain connects TRBV6-2 or TRBV6-3 to TRBJ2-7; TRBD2 agrees at 8 bases. Germline V gives CDR1 MNHEY, CDR2 SVGEGT. CDR3 length: 14 amino acids. Trimming cost V 5 bases and J 7 bases; bases outside gene matches: 10.

There are a few counts of this clone. The gene calls are TRBV11-2 and TRBJ2-2; a possible D gene is TRBD1 (5 bases). Trimming cost V 2 bases and J 2 bases, with 6 bases left between them. Germline V gives CDR1 SGHAT, CDR2 FQNNGV. The CDR3 consists of 14 residues. In DNA, the CDR3 is TGTGCCAGCAGCTTAACAGGAAACACCGGGGAGCTGTTTTTT. Residues: CASSLTGNTGELFF.

The CDR3 reads CASSQEEGTDYGYTF. The CDR3 nucleotides read TGCGCCAGCAGCCAAGAAGAGGGAACGGACTATGGCTACACCTTC. V usage is TRBV4-3 and J usage is TRBJ1-2; D uncertain. This CDR3 has 15 residues. CDR1 and CDR2 from the germline V gene are LGHNA and YSLEER. Trimming took 0 bases from V and 3 from J, leaving 11 bases between them.

The chain joins TRBV5-1 to TRBJ1-5; D may be TRBD1 (6 bases). The CDR3 has 18 residues. V was shortened by 0 bases and J by 1 base, with 17 bases between the two germline ends. Germline V gives CDR1 SGHRS, CDR2 YFSETQ. CDR3 in amino acids: CASSLGPPTGLSNQPQHF. The CDR3 coding sequence is TGCGCCAGCAGCTTGGGCCCCCCCACAGGGTTGAGCAATCAGCCCCAGCATTTT.

This chain links TRBV4-1 with TRBJ2-1; D may be TRBD1 (6 bases). The germline V gene encodes CDR1 MGHRA and CDR2 YSYEKL. This CDR3 has 16 residues. Trimming stripped 4 bases from V and 8 bases from J, with 21 bases between. This CDR3 reads CASSPRGTYYGDEQFF. Written as DNA, the CDR3 is TGCGCCAGCAGCCCACGTGGGACATATTATGGCGATGAGCAGTTCTTC.

In its sample, this clone was seen a few times. The genes are TRBV30 and TRBJ2-1; D possibly corresponds to TRBD2 (6 bases). V lost 0 bases and J 6 bases, leaving 9 bases between the germline ends. The CDR3 sequence is 13 residues long. The germline gives CDR1 GTSNPN, CDR2 SVGIG (reference sequence). Here the CDR3 reads CAWSVGGPNEQFF. Here the CDR3 DNA reads TGTGCCTGGAGTGTGGGGGGACCCAATGAGCAGTTCTTC.

The chain joins TRBV5-4 to TRBJ2-3; no reliable D call. The CDR3 has 13 amino acids. Germline CDR1 and CDR2: SGHNT and YYREEE (reference sequence). The V end lost 2 bases, the J end lost 2 bases, and 6 bases lay between the germline ends. The CDR3: CASSLAVTDTQYF. The CDR3 region has the DNA TGTGCCAGCAGCTTAGCTGTCACAGATACGCAGTATTTT.

This clone showed up just once. The rearrangement links TRBV5-6 to TRBJ1-5; 10 nucleotides align to TRBD1. This CDR3 spans 14 amino acids. The V gene end was trimmed by 3 bases and the J gene end by 7 bases; junction bases not matched to a gene: 4. Germline-derived CDR1 and CDR2 are SGHDT and YYEEEE. DNA for the CDR3: TGTGCCAGCAGCTACCGGACAGGGGGACAGCCCCAGCATTTT. Its translation: CASSYRTGGQPQHF.

CDR3 sequence: CASTVKSGANVLTF. As DNA, the CDR3 is TGTGCCAGCACCGTTAAATCTGGGGCCAACGTCCTGACTTTC. The chain links TRBV5-4 to TRBJ2-6, with unresolved D. V lost 6 bases and J 1 base, leaving 8 bases between the germline ends. This CDR3 comprises 14 residues. Germline CDR1 and CDR2: SGHNT and YYREEE (reference sequence).